This TCR beta chain was captured in a study of regulatory T cells in long-lasting Graves disease. General study points: Study of thyroid tissue was not done, with only peripheral blood studied. Gene preferences differed: TRBV28, TRBJ1-2, TRBJ2-5 in persistent cases. The persistent group shared 2,500 to 3,000 public clonotypes, more than the approximately 890 shared by new patients.

iRepertoire HTBI primers and Arm-PCR of CDR3 regions built TCR beta libraries. In TCRdb, the multiplex PCR reads were re-called with MiXCR into one record per CDR3 protein. The sample gives about 470,000 distinct CDR3 sequences, less than 25% of which show up once; approximately 7.8% is in the top ten. Time point denoted: persistent/refractory GD, antithyroid drugs over 5 years with positive TRAb. PBMC-extracted RNA yielded the TCR library. Between the trimmed V and J ends, which lost 2 bases and 2 bases, there was a span of 10 bases. CDR1 and CDR2 from the germline V gene are KGHSH and LQKENI. The CDR3 is 15 amino acids. This clonotype appeared many times. Its target is not known.

V and J are TRBV18 and TRBJ1-5, with D unclear. Sequenced here: peripheral blood mononuclear cells (PBMCs), sampled when the disease was refractory, from a patient treated with antithyroid drugs. This TCR came from a female donor with Graves disease. The CDR3 DNA reads TGTGCCAGCTCACCAACTTCCCAGGGCAATCAGCCCCAGCATTTT. It codes for CASSPTSQGNQPQHF.